A selection of T cell receptor beta chains follows, all from one sample in a study of blood T cell repertoires in COVID-19. Produced via immunoSEQ multiplex PCR; TCRdb's table is partial and in-frame only. Of tens of thousands of clones in the sample, 86% were seen once. The sequencing input was peripheral blood. The origin of the receptors is a human donor with active COVID-19. The donor label of this sample is uncertain. The CDR3 runs from the conserved cysteine through the conserved F or W. The D gene is left open where the match is weak. Clone size is stated in some rows and not others, as once, few, many or a class when expanded.

>TRBV28|NA|TRBJ1-2|TRBD1
CARGQGVDGYTF
TGTGCCAGGGGACAGGGTGTGGATGGCTACACCTTC
>TRBV7-9|NA|TRBJ2-1|NA
CASSLVGWGRVRDEQFF
TGTGCCAGCAGCTTAGTGGGGTGGGGCCGGGTACGGGATGAGCAGTTCTTC
>TRBV12-5|large|TRBJ2-7|TRBD2
CASNLGGWEQYF
TGTGCTAGCAACCTGGGGGGGTGGGAGCAGTACTTC
>TRBV28|once|TRBJ2-5|NA
CASSPSQGIQETQYF
TGTGCCAGCAGTCCCTCACAGGGTATCCAAGAGACCCAGTACTTC
>TRBV6-4|NA|TRBJ2-1|NA
CASSDGPGRPYNEQFF
TGTGCCAGCAGTGACGGTCCAGGGCGACCCTACAATGAGCAGTTCTTC
>TRBV28|NA|TRBJ2-1|TRBD2
CASSYLGSGWNEQFF
TGTGCCAGCAGTTATTTGGGTAGCGGGTGGAATGAGCAGTTCTTC
>TRBV11-3|NA|TRBJ1-1|NA
CASSLVSTEAFF
TGTGCCAGCAGCTTAGTCTCCACTGAAGCTTTCTTT
>TRBV5-1|NA|TRBJ2-1|TRBD2
CASSEGLAGYEQFF
TGCGCCAGCAGCGAGGGACTAGCGGGGTATGAGCAGTTCTTC
>TRBV5-1|NA|TRBJ2-1|TRBD2
CASSLPERTSGHSYNEQFF
TGCGCCAGCAGCTTACCCGAGCGGACTAGCGGGCACTCCTACAATGAGCAGTTCTTC
>TRBV11-2|NA|TRBJ1-2|TRBD1
CASSLSAIRDRVDGYTF
TGTGCCAGCAGCTTAAGCGCCATCCGGGACAGGGTTGATGGCTACACCTTC
>TRBV6-8|few|TRBJ2-7|TRBD1
CASSYADRGGPYEQYF
TGTGCCAGCAGTTACGCCGACAGGGGTGGACCTTACGAGCAGTACTTC
>TRBV7-6|NA|TRBJ2-5|TRBD1
CASSWTGGFGETQYF
TGTGCCAGCAGCTGGACAGGGGGCTTTGGAGAGACCCAGTACTTC
>TRBV5-1|NA|TRBJ2-4|TRBD2
CASSRGGDSGIQYF
TGCGCCAGCAGCCGGGGAGGGGATTCGGGCATTCAGTACTTC
>TRBV25-1|NA|TRBJ2-5|NA
CASSEALYRDQETQYF
TGTGCCAGCAGTGAGGCTCTCTACAGGGACCAAGAGACCCAGTACTTC
>TRBV7-8|NA|TRBJ2-6|NA
CASSPVGGTGANVLTF
TGTGCCAGCAGCCCCGTGGGGGGAACTGGGGCCAACGTCCTGACTTTC
>TRBV7-9|once|TRBJ2-5|NA
CASSLASPLGGETQYF
TGTGCCAGCAGCTTAGCGTCGCCCCTAGGCGGTGAGACCCAGTACTTC
>TRBV27|NA|TRBJ2-1|TRBD2
CASNGGAGYNEQFF
TGTGCCAGCAACGGGGGGGCCGGGTACAATGAGCAGTTCTTC
>TRBV9|NA|TRBJ1-5|TRBD1
CASSVGQVAQPQHF
TGTGCCAGCAGCGTTGGACAGGTCGCTCAGCCCCAGCATTTT
>TRBV12-3/TRBV12-4|once|TRBJ2-7|TRBD1
CASRYRGEQYF
TGTGCCAGCAGGTACAGGGGAGAGCAGTACTTC
>TRBV28|once|TRBJ2-1|TRBD2
CASRGLAGGPRMDEQFF
TGTGCCAGCCGGGGACTAGCGGGAGGGCCGAGGATGGATGAGCAGTTCTTC
>TRBV12-5|NA|TRBJ2-3|TRBD2
CASGRGVERRTSTDTQYF
TGTGCTAGTGGTCGGGGGGTGGAACGGCGGACTAGCACAGATACGCAGTATTTT
>TRBV6-1|NA|TRBJ1-3|TRBD1
CASSADRRQGDGNTIYF
TGTGCCAGCAGTGCGGATCGACGACAGGGTGACGGAAACACCATATATTTT
>TRBV4-1|NA|TRBJ2-1|NA
CASSQTTGGAYNEQFF
TGCGCCAGCAGCCAAACAACAGGGGGGGCCTACAATGAGCAGTTCTTC
>TRBV6-4|few|TRBJ2-7|NA
CASIVGGIYLLEQYF
TGTGCCAGCATTGTTGGGGGCATCTATTTGCTCGAGCAGTACTTC
>TRBV30|NA|TRBJ1-5|NA
CAWNREGASGQPQHF
TGTGCCTGGAACCGGGAGGGAGCGTCAGGTCAGCCCCAGCATTTT
>TRBV14|NA|TRBJ1-1|NA
CASSLYRRDTEAFF
TGTGCCAGCAGCCTTTACCGACGGGACACTGAAGCTTTCTTT